A selection of T cell receptor beta chains follows, all from one sample in a study of T cell changes during pregnancy in multiple sclerosis. Profiled with immunoSEQ multiplex PCR; TCRdb holds only in-frame clones, not every one. The repertoire has more than 40,000 clones, 85% to 95% of them found once; the top ten carry approximately 0.62%. The source material was CD4+ T cells from peripheral blood mononuclear cells, sampled in the third trimester of pregnancy. These receptors were collected from a female donor with multiple sclerosis, enrolled in a pregnancy study. Both conserved end residues are part of each CDR3. Each record gives: clone size, D gene, V gene, J gene, CDR3 protein, CDR3 DNA. The D gene is left open where the match is weak. Expanded clones are given a class, and other clones once, few, many or no size at all.

size: -
D: -
V: TRBV18
J: TRBJ1-2
CDR3: CASSPGANYGYTF
DNA: TGTGCCAGCTCACCAGGAGCTAACTATGGCTACACCTTC

size: -
D: TRBD2
V: TRBV7-2
J: TRBJ2-3
CDR3: CASSLRGVVADTQYF
DNA: TGTGCCAGCAGCTTGCGGGGGGTGGTCGCAGATACGCAGTATTTT

size: once
D: -
V: TRBV2
J: TRBJ2-3
CDR3: CASSVQGASDTQYF
DNA: TGTGCCAGCAGTGTGCAGGGCGCAAGCGATACACAGTATTTT

size: -
D: TRBD1
V: TRBV19
J: TRBJ2-7
CDR3: CASSIRQGTIYEQYF
DNA: TGTGCCAGTAGTATTCGACAGGGGACGATCTACGAGCAGTACTTC

size: -
D: TRBD1
V: TRBV6-5
J: TRBJ2-3
CDR3: CASSGQGPDTQYF
DNA: TGTGCCAGCAGCGGACAGGGCCCAGATACGCAGTATTTT

size: once
D: -
V: TRBV7-2
J: TRBJ2-6
CDR3: CASSLKGAGANVLTF
DNA: TGTGCCAGCAGCCTAAAAGGGGCTGGGGCCAACGTCCTGACTTTC

size: -
D: -
V: TRBV7-2
J: TRBJ2-5
CDR3: CASSFSERETQYF
DNA: TGTGCCAGCAGCTTTTCCGAACGGGAGACCCAGTACTTC

size: few
D: TRBD1
V: TRBV6-1
J: TRBJ1-5
CDR3: CASSIRGGNQPQHF
DNA: TGTGCCAGCAGTATCAGGGGGGGCAATCAGCCCCAGCATTTT

size: -
D: TRBD1
V: TRBV6-1
J: TRBJ2-1
CDR3: CASSAFRDRYNEQFF
DNA: TGTGCCAGCAGTGCATTCCGGGACAGGTACAATGAGCAGTTCTTC

size: -
D: TRBD1
V: TRBV5-1
J: TRBJ1-5
CDR3: CASSPWTGAQPQHF
DNA: TGCGCCAGCAGCCCATGGACAGGGGCCCAGCCCCAGCATTTT